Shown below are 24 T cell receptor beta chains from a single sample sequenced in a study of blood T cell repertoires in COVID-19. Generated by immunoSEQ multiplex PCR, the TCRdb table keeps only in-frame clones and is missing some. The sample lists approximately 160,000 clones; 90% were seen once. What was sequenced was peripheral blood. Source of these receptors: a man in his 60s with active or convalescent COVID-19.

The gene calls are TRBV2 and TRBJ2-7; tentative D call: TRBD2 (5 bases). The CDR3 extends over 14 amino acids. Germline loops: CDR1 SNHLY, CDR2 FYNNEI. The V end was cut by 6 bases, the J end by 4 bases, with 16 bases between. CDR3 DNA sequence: TGTGCCAGCAGCCTCACTAGGATTCGATACGAGCAGTACTTC. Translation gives CASSLTRIRYEQYF.

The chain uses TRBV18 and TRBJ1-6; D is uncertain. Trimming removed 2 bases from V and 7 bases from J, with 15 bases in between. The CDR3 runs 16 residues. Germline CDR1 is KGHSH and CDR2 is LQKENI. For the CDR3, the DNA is TGTGCCAGCTCACCATCTGGGCCTACGGGGAATTCACCCCTCCACTTT. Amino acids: CASSPSGPTGNSPLHF.

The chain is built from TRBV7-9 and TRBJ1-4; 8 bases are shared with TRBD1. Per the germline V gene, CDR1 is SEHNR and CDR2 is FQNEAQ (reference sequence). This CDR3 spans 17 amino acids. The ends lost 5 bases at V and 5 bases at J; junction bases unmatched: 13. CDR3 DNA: TGTGCCAGCAGCCCGCGCCCTACAGGGGGAGGGAATGAAAAACTGTTTTTT. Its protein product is CASSPRPTGGGNEKLFF.

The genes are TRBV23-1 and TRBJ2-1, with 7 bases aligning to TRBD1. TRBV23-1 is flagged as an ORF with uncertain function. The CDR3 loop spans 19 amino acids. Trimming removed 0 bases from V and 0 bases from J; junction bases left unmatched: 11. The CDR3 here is CASSQSQDRYLSSYNEQFF. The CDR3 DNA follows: TGCGCCAGCAGTCAATCTCAGGACAGGTACCTCAGCTCCTACAATGAGCAGTTCTTC.

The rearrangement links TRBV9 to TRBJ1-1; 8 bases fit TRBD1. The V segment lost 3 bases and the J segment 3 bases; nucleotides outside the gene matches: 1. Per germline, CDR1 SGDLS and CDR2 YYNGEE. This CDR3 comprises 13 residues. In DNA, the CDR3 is TGTGCCAGCAGCGAGGACAGGGACACTGAAGCTTTCTTT. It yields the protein CASSEDRDTEAFF.

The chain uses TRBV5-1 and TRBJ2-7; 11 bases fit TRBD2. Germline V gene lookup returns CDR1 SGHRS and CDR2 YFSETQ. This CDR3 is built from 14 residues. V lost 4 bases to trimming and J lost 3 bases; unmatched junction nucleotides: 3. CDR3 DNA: TGCGCCAGCAGCGAGGGACTAGCGGTCTACGAGCAGTACTTC. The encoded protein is CASSEGLAVYEQYF.

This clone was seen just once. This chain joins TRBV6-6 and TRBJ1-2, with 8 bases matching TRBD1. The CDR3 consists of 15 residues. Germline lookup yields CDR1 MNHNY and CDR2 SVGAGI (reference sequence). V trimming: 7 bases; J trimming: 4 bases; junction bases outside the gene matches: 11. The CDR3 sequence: CASIDRGTGVYGYTF. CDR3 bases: TGTGCCAGCATCGACAGAGGGACAGGAGTCTATGGCTACACCTTC.

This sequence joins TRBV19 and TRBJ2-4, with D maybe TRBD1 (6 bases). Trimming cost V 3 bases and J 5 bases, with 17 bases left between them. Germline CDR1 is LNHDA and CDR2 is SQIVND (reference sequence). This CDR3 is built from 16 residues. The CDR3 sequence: CASSMGTFRPQNIQYF. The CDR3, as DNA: TGTGCCAGTAGTATGGGGACATTCCGGCCCCAAAACATTCAGTACTTC.

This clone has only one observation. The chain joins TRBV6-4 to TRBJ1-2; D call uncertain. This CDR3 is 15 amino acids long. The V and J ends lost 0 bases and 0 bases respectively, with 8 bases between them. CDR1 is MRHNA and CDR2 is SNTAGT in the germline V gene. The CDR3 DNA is TGTGCCAGCAGTGACTCGGGCAGAGCTAACTATGGCTACACCTTC. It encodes CASSDSGRANYGYTF.

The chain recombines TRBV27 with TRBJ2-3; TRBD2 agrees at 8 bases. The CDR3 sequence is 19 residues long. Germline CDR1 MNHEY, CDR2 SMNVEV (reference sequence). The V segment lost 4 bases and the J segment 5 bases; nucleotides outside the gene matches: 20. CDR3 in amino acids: CASSSLSGGRGEILDTQYF. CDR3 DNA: TGTGCCAGCAGTTCTCTTTCGGGGGGGCGGGGGGAAATATTAGATACGCAGTATTTT.

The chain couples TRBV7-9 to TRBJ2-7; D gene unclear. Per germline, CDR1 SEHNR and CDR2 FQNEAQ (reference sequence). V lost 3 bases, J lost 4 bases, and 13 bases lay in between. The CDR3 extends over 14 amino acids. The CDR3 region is CASSFSFGGYEQYF. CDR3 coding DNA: TGTGCCAGCAGCTTCAGTTTTGGCGGTTACGAGCAGTACTTC.

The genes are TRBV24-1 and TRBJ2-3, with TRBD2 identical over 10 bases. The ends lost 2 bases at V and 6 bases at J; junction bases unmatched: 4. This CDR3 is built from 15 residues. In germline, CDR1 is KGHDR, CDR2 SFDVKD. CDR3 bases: TGTGCCACCAGTGATTCTAGCGGGAGCTGGGATACGCAGTATTTT. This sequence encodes CATSDSSGSWDTQYF.

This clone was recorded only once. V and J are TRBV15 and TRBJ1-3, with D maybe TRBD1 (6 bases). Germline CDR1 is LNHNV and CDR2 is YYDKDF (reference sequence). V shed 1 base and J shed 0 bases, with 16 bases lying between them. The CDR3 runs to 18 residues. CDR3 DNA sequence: TGTGCCACCAGCAGAGGTCCCTCGACAGGCCTCTCTGGAAACACCATATATTTT. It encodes CATSRGPSTGLSGNTIYF.

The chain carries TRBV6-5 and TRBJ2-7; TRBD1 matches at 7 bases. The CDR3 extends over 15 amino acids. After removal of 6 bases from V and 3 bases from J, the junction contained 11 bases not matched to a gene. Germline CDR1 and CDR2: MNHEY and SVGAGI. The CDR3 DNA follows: TGTGCCAGCAGCAGATATACAGGGGACCGCTACGAGCAGTACTTC. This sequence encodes CASSRYTGDRYEQYF.

The CDR3 bases are TGTGCCAGCAGTGAAGGGACAGGGGGCGATACCCCATATGGCTACACCTTC. The encoded protein is CASSEGTGGDTPYGYTF. This rearrangement joins TRBV25-1 to TRBJ1-2, with 12 bases aligning to TRBD1. Germline V gene lookup returns CDR1 MGHDK and CDR2 SYGVNS. The CDR3 has 17 amino acids. Unmatched junction bases numbered 9, after V lost 2 bases and J lost 5 bases.

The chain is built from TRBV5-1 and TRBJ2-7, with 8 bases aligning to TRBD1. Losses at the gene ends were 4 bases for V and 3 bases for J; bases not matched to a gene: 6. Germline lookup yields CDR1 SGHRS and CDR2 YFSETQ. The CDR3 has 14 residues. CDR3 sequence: CASSRAGQDYEQYF. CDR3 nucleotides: TGCGCCAGCAGCCGGGCGGGACAGGACTACGAGCAGTACTTC.

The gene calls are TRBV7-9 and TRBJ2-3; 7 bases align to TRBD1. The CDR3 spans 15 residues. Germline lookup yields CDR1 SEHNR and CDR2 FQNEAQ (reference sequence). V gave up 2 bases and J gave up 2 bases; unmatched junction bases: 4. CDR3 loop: CASSLLQGFTDTQYF. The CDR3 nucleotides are TGTGCCAGCAGCTTATTACAGGGGTTCACAGATACGCAGTATTTT.

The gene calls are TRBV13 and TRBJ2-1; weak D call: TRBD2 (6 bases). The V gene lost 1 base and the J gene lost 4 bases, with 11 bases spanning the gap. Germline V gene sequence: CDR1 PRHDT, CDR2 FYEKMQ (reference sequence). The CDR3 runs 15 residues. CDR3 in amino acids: CASSLETGAYNEQFF. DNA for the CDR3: TGTGCCAGCAGCTTAGAAACGGGAGCTTACAATGAGCAGTTCTTC. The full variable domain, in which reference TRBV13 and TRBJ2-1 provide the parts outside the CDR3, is AAGVIQSPRHLIKEKRETATLKCYPIPRHDTVYWYQQGPGQDPQFLISFYEKMQSDKGSIPDRFSAQQFSDYHSELNMSSLELGDSALYFCASSLETGAYNEQFFGPGTRLTVL.

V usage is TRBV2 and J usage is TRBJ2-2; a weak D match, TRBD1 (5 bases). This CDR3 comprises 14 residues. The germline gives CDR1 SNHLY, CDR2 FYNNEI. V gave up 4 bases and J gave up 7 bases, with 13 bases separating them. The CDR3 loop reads CASSGQLFGGELFF. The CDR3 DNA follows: TGTGCCAGCAGTGGACAGCTTTTTGGCGGGGAGCTGTTTTTT.

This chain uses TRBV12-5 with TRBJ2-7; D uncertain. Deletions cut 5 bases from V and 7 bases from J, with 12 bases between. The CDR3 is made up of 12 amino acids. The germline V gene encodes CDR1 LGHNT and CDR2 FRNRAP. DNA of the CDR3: TGTGCTAGTGGTCCTGTGGCCGGGGAGCAGTACTTC. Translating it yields CASGPVAGEQYF.

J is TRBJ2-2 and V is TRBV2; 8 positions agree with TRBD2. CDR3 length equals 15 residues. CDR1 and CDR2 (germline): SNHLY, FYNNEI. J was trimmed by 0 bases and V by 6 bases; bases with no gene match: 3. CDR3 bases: TGTGCCAGCAGGCAACTAGCGGCGAACACCGGGGAGCTGTTTTTT. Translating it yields CASRQLAANTGELFF.

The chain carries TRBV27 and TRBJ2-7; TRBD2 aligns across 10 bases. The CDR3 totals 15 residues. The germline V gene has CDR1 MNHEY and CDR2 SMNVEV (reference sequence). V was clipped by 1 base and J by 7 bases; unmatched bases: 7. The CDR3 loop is CASSLFSGGAGEQYF. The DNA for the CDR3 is TGTGCCAGCAGTTTATTCAGCGGGGGGGCGGGAGAGCAGTACTTC.

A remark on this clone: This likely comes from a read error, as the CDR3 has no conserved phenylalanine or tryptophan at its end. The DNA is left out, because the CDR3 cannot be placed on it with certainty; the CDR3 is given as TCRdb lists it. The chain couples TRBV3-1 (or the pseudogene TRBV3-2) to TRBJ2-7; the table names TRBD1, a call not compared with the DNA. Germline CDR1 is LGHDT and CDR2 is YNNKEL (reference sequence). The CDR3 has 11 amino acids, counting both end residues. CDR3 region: CASSLRDRGAC.

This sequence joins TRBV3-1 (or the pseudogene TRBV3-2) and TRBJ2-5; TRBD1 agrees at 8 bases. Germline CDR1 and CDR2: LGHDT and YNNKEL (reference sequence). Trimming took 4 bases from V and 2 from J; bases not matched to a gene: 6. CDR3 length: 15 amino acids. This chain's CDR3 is CASSPRDRPQETQYF. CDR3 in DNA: TGTGCCAGCAGCCCCCGGGACAGGCCGCAAGAGACCCAGTACTTC.